These 32 T cell receptor beta chains were sequenced from one sample in a study of glioma-infiltrating T cells. The iRepertoire nested amplicon-rescue multiplex PCR amplified TCR alpha and beta CDR3s from RNA. TCRdb independently ran MiXCR on the multiplex PCR reads; one entry per CDR3 protein. The profile shows 44,000 or so distinct CDR3 sequences, about a fifth of them singletons. Sequenced input: glioma tissue, nonneoplastic brain tissue, or PBMCs (not recorded which). The source of these receptors is a human donor with low-grade glioma or glioblastoma, undergoing nonglioma brain surgery, or in good health (not recorded which).

Ten or more counts support this clonotype. The V call is TRBV7-2, the J call TRBJ2-5, with a tentative D call TRBD2 (5 bases). Looked up from germline, CDR1 is SGHTA and CDR2 is FQGNSA. V was cut by 2 bases and J by 7 bases, with 11 bases left in between. The CDR3 runs to 13 residues. As DNA, the CDR3 is TGTGCCAGCAGCTTACCGCCGGCGGGGACCCAGTACTTC. This gives the protein CASSLPPAGTQYF.

This clonotype showed up many times. The J gene is TRBJ2-3, the V gene TRBV29-1; D is possibly TRBD2 (6 bases). The length of the CDR3 is 13 residues. Trimming stripped 3 bases from V and 2 bases from J, with 9 bases between. CDR1 and CDR2 from the germline V gene are SQVTM and ANQGSEA. This CDR3 reads CSVEAGPTDTQYF. The CDR3 DNA reads as TGCAGCGTTGAGGCGGGGCCCACAGATACGCAGTATTTT.

In its sample, this clonotype was seen many times. The CDR3 region is CSASEGQGLETQYF. The CDR3 coding sequence is TGCAGTGCTAGTGAGGGACAGGGATTAGAGACCCAGTACTTC. The genes are TRBV20-1 and TRBJ2-5, with 9 bases identical to TRBD1. Germline V gene lookup returns CDR1 DFQATT and CDR2 SNEGSKA (reference sequence). The length of the CDR3 is 14 residues. V lost 3 bases to trimming and J lost 4 bases; unmatched junction nucleotides: 6.

This clonotype was detected a few times. The chain recombines TRBV19 with TRBJ2-6; 7 positions agree with TRBD1. The germline CDR1 and CDR2 sequences are LNHDA and SQIVND (reference sequence). The CDR3 has 17 amino acids. Trimming at V came to 5 bases and at J to 0 bases, leaving 7 bases not matched to a gene. The CDR3 loop is CASSVDRVSSGANVLTF. The DNA for the CDR3 is TGTGCCAGTAGTGTCGACAGGGTGAGCTCTGGGGCCAACGTCCTGACTTTC.

This clonotype was counted at least ten times. The CDR3 bases are TGTGCCAGTAGTCCCGGACCCGGTGGGGTTCAGCCCCAGCATTTT. It codes for CASSPGPGGVQPQHF. The chain has TRBV19 and TRBJ1-5; D is unresolved. Germline V lookup: CDR1 LNHDA, CDR2 SQIVND (reference sequence). V shed 5 bases and J shed 6 bases, with 17 bases lying between them. CDR3 size: 15 residues.

This clonotype was counted ten times or more. The rearrangement uses TRBV5-1 and TRBJ2-5, with 9 positions matching TRBD1. This CDR3 region has 14 residues. V was pared by 4 bases and J by 7 bases, with 8 bases of the junction left unmatched. Germline V gene sequence: CDR1 SGHRS, CDR2 YFSETQ. As DNA, the CDR3 is TGCGCCAGCAGCAAAGGGACAGGGCGTAGGACCCAGTACTTC. Its translation: CASSKGTGRRTQYF.

For this clonotype: A read error may be the cause here, since a much bigger clone is one base away. The CDR3 is CASSFFQGSTEGFF. The CDR3 coding sequence is TGTGCCAGCAGCTTTTTTCAGGGGAGCACTGAAGGTTTCTTT. V is TRBV5-4 and J is TRBJ1-1; D might be TRBD1 (6 bases). The CDR3 extends over 14 amino acids. Per germline, CDR1 SGHNT and CDR2 YYREEE (reference sequence).

At least ten counts were recorded for this clonotype. The J gene is TRBJ1-2, the V gene TRBV12-3 or TRBV12-4; tentatively, D is TRBD1 (5 bases). The CDR3 length is 13 residues. V lost 4 bases to trimming and J lost 2 bases, with 8 bases between them. Here the CDR3 DNA reads TGTGCCAGCAGTTCGGGACCGAACTATGGCTACACCTTC. It specifies CASSSGPNYGYTF.

In this sample, this clonotype turned up many times. This chain joins TRBV28 and TRBJ2-1, with TRBD1 identical over 10 bases. J was trimmed by 9 bases and V by 5 bases; bases with no gene match: 7. CDR1 is MDHEN and CDR2 is SYDVKM in the germline V gene. The CDR3 is 14 residues long. CDR3 nucleotides: TGTGCCAGCAGTCCCGGACAGGGGGTTGTTGAGCAGTTCTTC. Translating it yields CASSPGQGVVEQFF.

This clonotype was seen ten or more times. The chain recombines TRBV2 with TRBJ1-6; 10 nucleotides line up with TRBD1. The germline V gene encodes CDR1 SNHLY and CDR2 FYNNEI. V was clipped by 6 bases and J by 3 bases; unmatched bases: 8. The CDR3 sequence is 17 residues long. The CDR3 reads CASSSTGTGVYNSPLHF. CDR3 DNA: TGTGCCAGCAGCAGTACCGGGACAGGGGTCTATAATTCACCCCTCCACTTT.

V usage is TRBV20-1 and J usage is TRBJ2-3, with 7 bases aligning to TRBD2. With 6 bases clipped from V and 1 base from J, the junction kept 13 bases outside the gene matches. The CDR3 totals 16 residues. From germline, CDR1 is DFQATT and CDR2 SNEGSKA (reference sequence). Written as DNA, the CDR3 is TGCAGTGCAAGTTCAGCAGCGGGGATTGGCACAGATACGCAGTATTTT. Its translation is CSASSAAGIGTDTQYF.

This clonotype has more than one count but fewer than ten. The V gene is TRBV11-2, the J gene TRBJ2-5; D perhaps matches TRBD1 (5 bases). This CDR3 region has 14 residues. Between the trimmed V and J ends, which lost 2 bases and 4 bases, there was a span of 11 bases. Germline V lookup: CDR1 SGHAT, CDR2 FQNNGV. The CDR3 spells CASSLSTGPETQYF. In nucleotides, the CDR3 is TGTGCCAGCAGCTTATCAACAGGTCCAGAGACCCAGTACTTC. Variable domain in full (rest from reference TRBV11-2 and TRBJ2-5): EAGVAQSPRYKIIEKRQSVAFWCNPISGHATLYWYQQILGQGPKLLIQFQNNGVVDDSQLPKDRFSAERLKGVDSTLKIQPAKLEDSAVYLCASSLSTGPETQYFGPGTRLLVL.

The chain carries TRBV29-1 and TRBJ2-2, with 8 nucleotides matching TRBD1. The CDR3 consists of 14 residues. In germline, CDR1 is SQVTM, CDR2 ANQGSEA. Trimming took 7 bases from V and 0 from J; bases not matched to a gene: 4. The CDR3 here is CSAKDRANTGELFF. The CDR3 coding sequence is TGCAGCGCAAAGGACAGGGCGAACACCGGGGAGCTGTTTTTT.

Note on this clonotype: Sequence at one end of the junction differs from germline and may be a read error. This chain connects TRBV6-1 to TRBJ2-5; D uncertain. Germline CDR1 reads MNHNS; CDR2 reads SASEGT. The CDR3 is 11 residues long. CDR3 region: CARSPEATQYF. Written as DNA, the CDR3 is TGTGCCCGCAGCCCCGAAGCGACCCAGTACTTC.

Note on this clonotype: A read error may account for a junction end that differs from germline. This chain uses TRBV29-1 with TRBJ1-2; TRBD1 matches at 8 bases. CDR3 size: 13 residues. Per germline, CDR1 SQVTM and CDR2 ANQGSEA. CDR3 in amino acids: CSAAGQGIYCYTF. CDR3 in DNA: TGCAGCGCCGCTGGACAGGGAATCTATTGCTACACCTTC.

This clonotype occurred many times. This chain connects TRBV27 to TRBJ2-1; weak D call: TRBD2 (6 bases). Germline loops: CDR1 MNHEY, CDR2 SMNVEV (reference sequence). The CDR3 sequence is 13 residues long. V lost 4 bases to trimming and J lost 5 bases, with 9 bases between them. For the CDR3, the DNA is TGTGCCAGCAGTTGGAGACTAGACAATGAGCAGTTCTTC. The encoded protein is CASSWRLDNEQFF.

This clonotype was seen many times. The chain is built from TRBV7-9 and TRBJ1-1; D remains ambiguous. Trimming removed 1 base at V and 0 bases at J, with 15 bases between. This CDR3 contains 17 residues. In germline, CDR1 is SEHNR, CDR2 FQNEAQ (reference sequence). The CDR3 nucleotides are TGTGCCAGCAGCTTAGTTGGGCGGGGATATTTGAACACTGAAGCTTTCTTT. It specifies CASSLVGRGYLNTEAFF.

Many counts were recorded for this clonotype. The chain employs TRBV27 and TRBJ2-1; 9 bases are a match to TRBD2. J was trimmed by 10 bases and V by 4 bases; bases with no gene match: 14. Per the germline V gene, CDR1 is MNHEY and CDR2 is SMNVEV (reference sequence). The CDR3 length is 16 residues. The CDR3 DNA reads TGTGCCAGCAGTTACGTCTCCGGGACTAGCAAAGGCGAGCAGTTCTTC. Its translation is CASSYVSGTSKGEQFF.

This clonotype was seen only once. A much bigger clone sits one base away, suggesting this may be a read error. The V gene is TRBV4-1, the J gene TRBJ2-7; D might be TRBD2 (6 bases). Trimming shortened V by 5 bases and J by 7 bases, and 15 bases separated the two germline ends. This CDR3 spans 13 amino acids. Germline assignment: CDR1 MGHRA and CDR2 YSYEKL. CDR3 nucleotides: TGCGCCAGCAGCGAGGACCCGACTAGGGAGCAGTACTTC. This gives the protein CASSEDPTREQYF.

In this sample, this clonotype turned up many times. The rearrangement links TRBV7-8 to TRBJ2-7; D might be TRBD1 or TRBD2, each matching 5 bases. V dropped 5 bases and J dropped 7 bases, with 21 bases sitting between them. This CDR3 has 15 amino acids. Germline CDR1 and CDR2: SGHVS and FQNEAQ. CDR3 sequence reads: CASSVRGPTQEEQYF. The CDR3 DNA sequence: TGTGCCAGCAGCGTCCGGGGACCAACCCAGGAGGAGCAGTACTTC.

Points on this clonotype: Germline and junction disagree at one end, which may indicate a read error. The chain is built from TRBV27 and TRBJ2-3; weak D call: TRBD2 (6 bases). This CDR3 comprises 15 residues. The germline V gene encodes CDR1 MNHEY and CDR2 SMNVEV (reference sequence). This CDR3 is CASSAGRGATGTQYF. The CDR3 DNA reads TGTGCCAGCAGTGCCGGGAGAGGGGCCACAGGTACGCAGTATTTT.

With regard to this clonotype: A read error may account for a junction end that differs from germline. This chain links TRBV25-1 with TRBJ2-1; 7 bases match TRBD1. This CDR3 region has 14 residues. The germline CDR1 and CDR2 sequences are MGHDK and SYGVNS. The CDR3 DNA follows: TGTGCCAACAGTGAAGGGACAGCCGGCAATGAGCAGTTCTTC. It specifies CANSEGTAGNEQFF.

This clonotype qualifies as medium-sized. The chain links TRBV20-1 to TRBJ1-2, with D possibly being TRBD1 (6 bases). V was clipped by 1 base and J by 4 bases, with 19 bases between them. CDR3 length: 16 residues. CDR1 DFQATT and CDR2 SNEGSKA come from the germline V gene (reference sequence). CDR3 loop: CSARAPPGQELYGYTF. CDR3 nucleotides: TGCAGTGCTAGAGCTCCTCCGGGACAAGAACTCTATGGCTACACCTTC.

Ten or more counts support this clonotype. The CDR3 nucleotides read TGTGCCAGCAGTTCCCCCTACGAGCAGTACTTC. Protein sequence: CASSSPYEQYF. The rearrangement joins TRBV28 to TRBJ2-7, with D uncertain. Trimming took off 4 bases at V and 2 bases at J, with 3 bases between the two ends. Germline V gene sequence: CDR1 MDHEN, CDR2 SYDVKM. The CDR3 contains 11 residues. Combining the CDR3 with reference TRBV28 and TRBJ2-7 gives the whole variable domain DVKVTQSSRYLVKRTGEKVFLECVQDMDHENMFWYRQDPGLGLRLIYFSYDVKMKEKGDIPEGYSVSREKKERFSLILESASTNQTSMYLCASSSPYEQYFGPGTRLTVT.

This clonotype was counted at least ten times. The chain uses TRBV18 and TRBJ2-3; TRBD1 is a possible D gene (5 bases). V lost 3 bases and J 2 bases, leaving 18 bases between the germline ends. The CDR3 totals 17 residues. Germline assignment: CDR1 KGHSH and CDR2 LQKENI. Written as DNA, the CDR3 is TGTGCCAGCTCACCCCCGCAAGTAGGGGCCGCCACAGATACGCAGTATTTT. This gives the protein CASSPPQVGAATDTQYF.

This clonotype was seen ten or more times. The chain couples TRBV2 to TRBJ2-7; TRBD1 matches 11 bases. In germline, CDR1 is SNHLY, CDR2 FYNNEI. J gave up 4 bases and V 10 bases, and 3 bases lay outside the gene matches. The CDR3 is made up of 12 amino acids. The CDR3 protein is CATGQGAYEQYF. The CDR3 nucleotides read TGTGCCACCGGACAGGGGGCTTACGAGCAGTACTTC.

This clonotype has ten or more counts. V gene TRBV10-3 combines with J gene TRBJ2-1; no definite D call. Germline CDR1 ENHRY, CDR2 SYGVKD. This CDR3 has 11 amino acids. Trimming shortened V by 6 bases and J by 9 bases, and 9 bases separated the two germline ends. Written as DNA, the CDR3 is TGTGCCATCAGAACGTACGGTGAGCAGTTCTTC. Its protein is CAIRTYGEQFF.

This clonotype has ten or more counts. The rearrangement links TRBV3-1 to TRBJ2-3; D may be TRBD1 (5 bases). The V gene's germline CDR1 is LGHDT and CDR2 YNNKEL (reference sequence). V was shortened by 2 bases and J by 5 bases, with 11 bases between the two germline ends. The CDR3 has 14 residues. CDR3 loop: CASSQMQGQDTQYF. The CDR3, as DNA: TGTGCCAGCAGCCAAATGCAGGGCCAAGATACGCAGTATTTT.

This clonotype was detected many times. The chain uses TRBV2 and TRBJ1-2; perhaps TRBD1 as D (6 bases). Per the germline V gene, CDR1 is SNHLY and CDR2 is FYNNEI. The CDR3 consists of 13 residues. Between the trimmed V and J ends, which lost 2 bases and 6 bases, there was a span of 10 bases. CDR3 DNA sequence: TGTGCCAGCAGTGAAATGGCAGGGGATGGCTACACCTTC. It specifies CASSEMAGDGYTF. The full variable domain, completed using reference TRBV2 and TRBJ1-2, is EPEVTQTPSHQVTQMGQEVILRCVPISNHLYFYWYRQILGQKVEFLVSFYNNEISEKSEIFDDQFSVERPDGSNFTLKIRSTKLEDSAMYFCASSEMAGDGYTFGSGTRLTVV.

This clonotype was detected ten times or more. In DNA form, the CDR3 reads TGTGCCAGCAGTTACTCGTGGGGGGCAGATACGCAGTATTTT. Encoded protein: CASSYSWGADTQYF. This rearrangement joins TRBV6-6 to TRBJ2-3; D is perhaps TRBD2 (6 bases). This CDR3 region has 14 residues. Trimming removed 0 bases from V and 4 bases from J, with 8 bases in between. Germline loops: CDR1 MNHNY, CDR2 SVGAGI (reference sequence).

This clonotype was seen at least ten times. The chain uses TRBV20-1 and TRBJ1-2; a weak D match, TRBD1 (6 bases). The CDR3 spans 14 residues. CDR1 is DFQATT, CDR2 SNEGSKA, per germline (reference sequence). With 5 bases removed from V and 0 bases from J, the gap between germline ends came to 13 bases. CDR3 sequence reads: CSAVTRGSNYGYTF. In DNA form, the CDR3 reads TGCAGTGCTGTCACAAGGGGGTCTAACTATGGCTACACCTTC.

This clonotype was found many times. This sequence joins TRBV15 and TRBJ1-1; no clear D. Trimming stripped 0 bases from V and 5 bases from J, with 28 bases between. This CDR3 is 20 amino acids long. Looked up from germline, CDR1 is LNHNV and CDR2 is YYDKDF (reference sequence). In nucleotides, the CDR3 is TGTGCCACCAGCAGAGAGGGTGTTTTGGTTTACTCGATAAAGGAAACTGAAGCTTTCTTT. This encodes CATSREGVLVYSIKETEAFF.